A single sample gave rise to the 29 T cell receptor beta chains below, sequenced in a study of beta chain features in type 1 diabetes. Expressed TCRB transcripts got sequenced, as all isolated RNA was reverse transcribed. TCRdb's copy holds only in-frame clones and misses some; the assay was immunoSEQ multiplex PCR. Seen here are under 300,000 clones, about 23% observed once, and the top ten hold 0.012%. Study results and caveats: TCRB CDR3s were moderately but significantly shorter in Type 1 diabetes patients in all four CD4+ subsets.

Their target antigens are unknown. Sequencing input: naive CD4+ T cells from blood. All receptors come from a young woman with type 1 diabetes.

The gene calls are TRBV30 and TRBJ1-1, with TRBD1 as a possible D gene (5 bases). The CDR3 sequence is 14 residues long. Trimming stripped 0 bases from V and 1 base from J, with 9 bases between. Germline loops: CDR1 GTSNPN, CDR2 SVGIG (reference sequence). DNA of the CDR3: TGTGCCTGGAGTGTACTAACAGGGAACACTGAAGCTTTCTTT. This codes for CAWSVLTGNTEAFF.

The chain joins TRBV20-1 to TRBJ1-2, with D perhaps matching TRBD1 (5 bases). From germline, CDR1 is DFQATT and CDR2 SNEGSKA (reference sequence). The germline V and J ends were trimmed by 3 bases and 8 bases, with 10 bases remaining between them. The CDR3 length is 11 residues. CDR3 protein: CSARDTSGYTF. CDR3 DNA: TGCAGTGCTAGGGACACGTCGGGCTACACCTTC.

The sample holds a few counts of this clone. The chain links TRBV29-1 to TRBJ1-2, with a possible D match to TRBD1 (5 bases). The CDR3 totals 13 residues. Germline V gene data show CDR1 as SQVTM and CDR2 as ANQGSEA. V was shortened by 5 bases and J by 4 bases, with 14 bases between the two germline ends. The DNA of the CDR3 is TGCAGCGTTAGCGGGGGGGGAGGCTATGGCTACACCTTC. Its protein product is CSVSGGGGYGYTF.

In regard to this clone: Other DNA sequences of this sample code for an identical CDR3. This rearrangement joins TRBV11-2 to TRBJ2-7; D is ambiguous. V was clipped by 5 bases and J by 3 bases, with 8 bases between them. This CDR3 is built from 12 residues. CDR1 and CDR2 from the germline V gene are SGHAT and FQNNGV. The CDR3 loop is CASSRYSYEQYF. CDR3 bases: TGTGCCAGCAGCCGGTATAGCTACGAGCAGTACTTC.

The gene calls are TRBV7-9 and TRBJ1-2; a weak D match, TRBD1 (6 bases). The germline CDR1 and CDR2 sequences are SEHNR and FQNEAQ (reference sequence). The CDR3 has 14 amino acids. With 1 base removed from V and 3 bases from J, the gap between germline ends came to 9 bases. CDR3 bases: TGTGCCAGCAGCTTAGGACAGGCCCACTATGGCTACACCTTC. This encodes CASSLGQAHYGYTF.

A few counts support this clone. This sequence joins TRBV5-4 and TRBJ2-7; a weak D match, TRBD2 (6 bases). V was cut by 4 bases and J by 2 bases, with 16 bases left in between. The CDR3 spans 15 residues. Germline V gives CDR1 SGHNT, CDR2 YYREEE (reference sequence). The CDR3, as DNA: TGTGCCAGCAGCACCCCGGGGGTCCCTCCCTACGAGCAGTACTTC. This sequence encodes CASSTPGVPPYEQYF.

The J gene is TRBJ2-4, the V gene TRBV6-6; a possible D gene is TRBD2 (6 bases). V shed 7 bases and J shed 6 bases, with 22 bases lying between them. The CDR3 length is 16 residues. Germline values: CDR1 MNHNY, CDR2 SVGAGI (reference sequence). The CDR3 here is CASTLGGLGASNIQYF. The CDR3 DNA reads as TGTGCCAGCACCCTCGGAGGGCTAGGGGCCTCAAACATTCAGTACTTC.

V gene TRBV29-1 combines with J gene TRBJ2-5; the match to TRBD1 covers 8 bases. This CDR3 spans 15 amino acids. V was clipped by 7 bases and J by 5 bases; unmatched bases: 15. CDR1 and CDR2 (germline): SQVTM, ANQGSEA. In DNA, the CDR3 is TGCAGCGCTCGGACAGGGCCCCTAAATGGGGAGACCCAGTACTTC. It translates to CSARTGPLNGETQYF.

This chain connects TRBV29-1 to TRBJ2-7, with 9 bases identical to TRBD1. The CDR3 is made up of 13 amino acids. After removal of 5 bases from V and 4 bases from J, the junction contained 6 bases not matched to a gene. Germline CDR1 is SQVTM and CDR2 is ANQGSEA. CDR3 region: CSVRDRVRYEQYF. The CDR3 DNA reads as TGCAGCGTTAGGGACAGGGTTAGGTACGAGCAGTACTTC.

This clone was seen more than once but under ten times. This chain joins TRBV28 and TRBJ2-7, with 13 nucleotides matching TRBD2. CDR3 length: 15 amino acids. Trimming at V came to 5 bases and at J to 3 bases, leaving 4 bases not matched to a gene. The germline gives CDR1 MDHEN, CDR2 SYDVKM. The DNA of the CDR3 is TGTGCCAGCAGTCCCGGGACTAGCGGGATCTACGAGCAGTACTTC. Amino acid sequence: CASSPGTSGIYEQYF.

The table lists this clone with a few counts. V is TRBV5-6 and J is TRBJ2-1; the D gene is possibly TRBD2 (5 bases). CDR3 size: 14 residues. V lost 0 bases, J lost 2 bases, and 6 bases lay in between. Germline V lookup: CDR1 SGHDT, CDR2 YYEEEE. The chain's CDR3 is CASSLARAYNEQFF. DNA for the CDR3: TGTGCCAGCAGCTTGGCGAGGGCCTACAATGAGCAGTTCTTC.

This sequence joins TRBV4-1 and TRBJ1-2; no clear D. Trimming took 1 base from V and 8 from J, leaving 11 bases between them. Germline assignment: CDR1 MGHRA and CDR2 YSYEKL. The CDR3 has 13 amino acids. In nucleotides, the CDR3 is TGCGCCAGCAGCCAAGTGGCAACGGGGGGCTACACCTTC. Translating it yields CASSQVATGGYTF.

This clone occurred a few times. This chain uses TRBV6-1 with TRBJ2-3; tentatively, D is TRBD2 (5 bases). V was clipped by 5 bases and J by 2 bases, with 14 bases between them. The CDR3 extends over 15 amino acids. Germline V gene lookup returns CDR1 MNHNS and CDR2 SASEGT. The CDR3 sequence: CASSPFGLNTDTQYF. The CDR3 DNA follows: TGTGCCAGCAGTCCTTTTGGACTGAACACAGATACGCAGTATTTT.

The table lists this clone with a few counts. The chain couples TRBV6-1 to TRBJ1-2, with 9 bases identical to TRBD1. The CDR3 loop spans 18 amino acids. V was pared by 4 bases and J by 4 bases, with 16 bases of the junction left unmatched. In germline, CDR1 is MNHNS, CDR2 SASEGT. CDR3 sequence: CASSAANGDRVKGYGYTF. In nucleotides, the CDR3 is TGTGCCAGCAGTGCCGCGAACGGGGACAGGGTAAAAGGCTATGGCTACACCTTC.

The chain has TRBV18 and TRBJ1-2; no reliable D call. V gave up 3 bases and J gave up 1 base, with 15 bases separating them. Germline CDR1 and CDR2: KGHSH and LQKENI. The CDR3 is 16 amino acids. The CDR3: CASSPARGRSNYGYTF. As DNA, the CDR3 is TGTGCCAGCTCACCCGCCCGCGGGAGAAGTAACTATGGCTACACCTTC.

The chain combines TRBV25-1 with TRBJ2-7, with TRBD2 identical over 10 bases. CDR1 MGHDK and CDR2 SYGVNS come from the germline V gene. This CDR3 is 14 amino acids long. V dropped 3 bases and J dropped 9; count of bases not matched to a gene: 8. Here the CDR3 DNA reads TGTGCCAGCAGTGATGCTAGCGGGAGTGGCGCGCAGTACTTC. This sequence encodes CASSDASGSGAQYF.

The chain combines TRBV27 with TRBJ2-5; 9 nucleotides match TRBD2. CDR1 is MNHEY, CDR2 SMNVEV, per germline (reference sequence). V lost 4 bases, J lost 5 bases, and 11 bases stayed unmatched. This CDR3 has 16 amino acids. CDR3: CASSSLLSGRGETQYF. The CDR3 nucleotides read TGTGCCAGCAGTTCCCTCCTTAGCGGGAGAGGGGAGACCCAGTACTTC.

The V call is TRBV5-1, the J call TRBJ2-3; 13 bases are shared with TRBD2. Germline CDR1 reads SGHRS; CDR2 reads YFSETQ. With V trimmed by 4 bases and J by 4 bases, 6 bases remained unmatched. CDR3 length: 16 amino acids. Here the CDR3 DNA reads TGCGCCAGCAGCCCCGGACTAGCGGGAGTTCCAGATACGCAGTATTTT. Protein product: CASSPGLAGVPDTQYF. Combining the CDR3 with reference TRBV5-1 and TRBJ2-3 gives the whole variable domain KAGVTQTPRYLIKTRGQQVTLSCSPISGHRSVSWYQQTPGQGLQFLFEYFSETQRNKGNFPGRFSGRQFSNSRSEMNVSTLELGDSALYLCASSPGLAGVPDTQYFGPGTRLTVL.

This chain connects TRBV19 to TRBJ2-1, with D possibly being TRBD1 (5 bases). V lost 5 bases and J 3 bases, leaving 17 bases between the germline ends. Germline V gene lookup returns CDR1 LNHDA and CDR2 SQIVND (reference sequence). This CDR3 region has 16 residues. CDR3 DNA sequence: TGTGCCAGTAGTTTTAGGCCAAGGGGTGGCTACAATGAGCAGTTCTTC. It is translated as CASSFRPRGGYNEQFF.

In its sample, this clone was seen a few times. This rearrangement joins TRBV30 to TRBJ2-2; TRBD2 is a possible D gene (5 bases). The ends were cut back, 2 bases at V and 8 bases at J, with 9 bases in the middle. The CDR3 is made up of 12 amino acids. The V gene's germline CDR1 is GTSNPN and CDR2 SVGIG (reference sequence). The CDR3: CAWSTGRGELFF. CDR3 coding DNA: TGTGCCTGGAGTACGGGGAGAGGGGAGCTGTTTTTT. The variable domain in full, with the rest retrieved from reference TRBV30 and TRBJ2-2, is SQTIHQWPATLVQPVGSPLSLECTVEGTSNPNLYWYRQAAGRGLQLLFYSVGIGQISSEVPQNLSASRPQDRQFILSSKKLLLSDSGFYLCAWSTGRGELFFGEGSRLTVL.

V gene TRBV25-1 combines with J gene TRBJ2-3; weak D call: TRBD1 (5 bases). The CDR3 extends over 14 amino acids. CDR1 is MGHDK and CDR2 is SYGVNS in the germline V gene. Trimming shortened V by 4 bases and J by 5 bases, and 13 bases separated the two germline ends. The CDR3 DNA is TGTGCCAGCAGTGGGGGCCCGGAGAAAGATACGCAGTATTTT. Translated, it gives CASSGGPEKDTQYF. Full variable domain (missing parts from reference TRBV25-1 and TRBJ2-3): EADIYQTPRYLVIGTGKKITLECSQTMGHDKMYWYQQDPGMELHLIHYSYGVNSTEKGDLSSESTVSRIRTEHFPLTLESARPSHTSQYLCASSGGPEKDTQYFGPGTRLTVL.

The chain couples TRBV2 to TRBJ2-2, with TRBD2 matching over 7 bases. Trimming cost V 8 bases and J 1 base; bases outside gene matches: 1. The CDR3 is 13 residues long. Germline assignment: CDR1 SNHLY and CDR2 FYNNEI. CDR3 in amino acids: CASERENTGELFF. CDR3 in DNA: TGTGCCAGCGAGCGGGAGAACACCGGGGAGCTGTTTTTT.

The chain employs TRBV7-8 and TRBJ2-7; tentatively, D is TRBD1 (6 bases). The CDR3 is 14 residues long. Trimming pared 3 bases from V and 3 bases from J, leaving 12 bases between. Germline loops: CDR1 SGHVS, CDR2 FQNEAQ. In DNA, the CDR3 is TGTGCCAGCAGCTTCGCCGGGACATACTACGAGCAGTACTTC. This sequence encodes CASSFAGTYYEQYF.

The chain employs TRBV18 and TRBJ2-7; no clear D. The CDR3 is 11 residues long. The germline V and J ends were trimmed by 4 bases and 4 bases, with 5 bases remaining between them. Germline loops: CDR1 KGHSH, CDR2 LQKENI. CDR3 sequence: CASSRRYEQYF. The CDR3 DNA is TGTGCCAGCTCACGCCGGTACGAGCAGTACTTC.

The sample holds a few counts of this clone. This chain uses TRBV7-9 with TRBJ2-7, with 10 bases aligning to TRBD1. The germline gives CDR1 SEHNR, CDR2 FQNEAQ (reference sequence). Germline trimming cut 2 bases from V and 3 bases from J; bases unmatched to any gene: 4. The CDR3 runs 15 residues. The CDR3 sequence: CASSLIGTGVYEQYF. The CDR3 DNA is TGTGCCAGCAGCTTAATCGGGACAGGGGTCTACGAGCAGTACTTC.

The table lists this clone with a few counts. Other nucleotide sequences from this sample produce the same CDR3. The V gene is TRBV5-1, the J gene TRBJ2-1, with D possibly TRBD1 on 6 matching bases. Trimming stripped 0 bases from V and 4 bases from J, with 11 bases between. CDR1 is SGHRS and CDR2 is YFSETQ in the germline V gene. This CDR3 has 15 amino acids. The CDR3 DNA follows: TGCGCCAGCAGCTTGGTAGGGGGACAATACAATGAGCAGTTCTTC. It yields the protein CASSLVGGQYNEQFF.

This rearrangement joins TRBV4-2 to TRBJ2-3; TRBD2 agrees at 13 bases. Germline V lookup: CDR1 LGHNA, CDR2 YNFKEQ. CDR3 length: 16 amino acids. The V segment lost 4 bases and the J segment 4 bases; nucleotides outside the gene matches: 5. CDR3 amino acids: CASSPGTSGNSDTQYF. The CDR3 DNA sequence: TGTGCCAGCAGCCCCGGGACTAGCGGGAACTCAGATACGCAGTATTTT.

This sequence joins TRBV28 and TRBJ2-7, with TRBD2 matching 9 bases. CDR3 length equals 14 residues. Germline CDR1 is MDHEN and CDR2 is SYDVKM. With 6 bases clipped from V and 7 bases from J, the junction kept 10 bases outside the gene matches. The CDR3 DNA is TGTGCCAGCAGAGTAGCGGGAGAGAGGGGGGAGCAGTACTTC. Its protein is CASRVAGERGEQYF.

Only a few counts were recorded for this clone. This chain joins TRBV19 and TRBJ2-7; 7 bases fit TRBD1. The CDR3 runs 15 residues. The trim removed 3 bases at V and 2 bases at J, leaving 7 bases unmatched. Germline CDR1 LNHDA, CDR2 SQIVND (reference sequence). The chain's CDR3 is CASSMSATGAYEQYF. As DNA, the CDR3 is TGTGCCAGTAGTATGAGCGCCACAGGGGCCTACGAGCAGTACTTC.